This TCR beta chain was identified during a study of blood T cells in healthy people across ages. A J-beta primer mix and a sample-barcoded 5' primer were used in a second PCR of about 7 to 12 cycles. The template-switch adaptor was a 5' adaptor with 12 random nucleotides. It tagged each cDNA molecule. A single record per CDR3 protein comes from TCRdb applying MiXCR to the 5' RACE reads. The table lists 270,000 or so distinct CDR3 sequences, roughly 29% of them singletons. A note on this clonotype: Its antigen is currently unknown.

General observations from the study: PBMCs that were unsorted prevented a conclusive naive versus antigen-experienced comparison. TCR beta diversity per million T cells fell roughly linearly with age.

This clonotype was obtained from a woman in her seventies in good health. Specimen: blood.

The CDR3 DNA sequence: TGTGCCAGCAGCCAAGACAGGGGAGGGAATGAGCAGTTCTTC. Translated, it gives CASSQDRGGNEQFF. This chain joins TRBV14 and TRBJ2-1; possible D gene TRBD2, 7 bases. V gave up 0 bases and J gave up 7 bases, with 10 bases separating them. Germline V CDR1 and CDR2: SGHDN, FVKESK. CDR3 length: 14 amino acids.